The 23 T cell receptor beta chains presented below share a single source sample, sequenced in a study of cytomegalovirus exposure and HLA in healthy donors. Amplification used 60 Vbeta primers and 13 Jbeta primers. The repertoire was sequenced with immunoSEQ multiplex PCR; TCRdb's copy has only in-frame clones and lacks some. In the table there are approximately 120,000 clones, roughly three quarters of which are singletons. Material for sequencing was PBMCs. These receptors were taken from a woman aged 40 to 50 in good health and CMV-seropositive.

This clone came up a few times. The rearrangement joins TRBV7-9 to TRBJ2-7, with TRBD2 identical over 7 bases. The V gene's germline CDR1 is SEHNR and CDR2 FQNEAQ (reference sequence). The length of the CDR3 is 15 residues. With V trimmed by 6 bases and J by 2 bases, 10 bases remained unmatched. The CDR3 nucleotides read TGTGCCAGCAGTCCCTCGTTTGGGGGGGCCTACGAGCAGTACTTC. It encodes CASSPSFGGAYEQYF.

This CDR3 is CASSFTGSYNEQFF. As DNA, the CDR3 is TGCGCCAGCAGCTTCACGGGATCCTACAATGAGCAGTTCTTC. J is TRBJ2-1 and V is TRBV5-1; D may be TRBD2 (5 bases). Trimming removed 2 bases from V and 1 base from J, with 7 bases in between. CDR3 length: 14 residues. The germline gives CDR1 SGHRS, CDR2 YFSETQ.

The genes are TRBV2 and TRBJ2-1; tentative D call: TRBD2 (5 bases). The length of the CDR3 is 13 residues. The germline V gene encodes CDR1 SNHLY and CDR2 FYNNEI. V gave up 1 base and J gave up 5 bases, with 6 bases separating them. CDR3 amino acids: CASSEGGNNEQFF. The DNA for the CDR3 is TGTGCCAGCAGTGAAGGAGGGAACAATGAGCAGTTCTTC. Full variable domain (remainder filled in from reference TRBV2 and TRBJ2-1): EPEVTQTPSHQVTQMGQEVILRCVPISNHLYFYWYRQILGQKVEFLVSFYNNEISEKSEIFDDQFSVERPDGSNFTLKIRSTKLEDSAMYFCASSEGGNNEQFFGPGTRLTVL.

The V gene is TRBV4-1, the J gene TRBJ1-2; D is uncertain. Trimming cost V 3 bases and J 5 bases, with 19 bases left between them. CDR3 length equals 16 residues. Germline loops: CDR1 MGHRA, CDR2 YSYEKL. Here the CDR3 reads CASSHPEGSFGYGYTF. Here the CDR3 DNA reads TGCGCCAGCAGCCATCCCGAGGGAAGTTTCGGGTATGGCTACACCTTC.

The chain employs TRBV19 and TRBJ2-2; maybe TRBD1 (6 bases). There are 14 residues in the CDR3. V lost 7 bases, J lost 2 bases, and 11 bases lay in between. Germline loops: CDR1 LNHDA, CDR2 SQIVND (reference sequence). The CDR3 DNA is TGTGCCAGTAATAGGGACACTAACACCGGGGAGCTGTTTTTT. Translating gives CASNRDTNTGELFF.

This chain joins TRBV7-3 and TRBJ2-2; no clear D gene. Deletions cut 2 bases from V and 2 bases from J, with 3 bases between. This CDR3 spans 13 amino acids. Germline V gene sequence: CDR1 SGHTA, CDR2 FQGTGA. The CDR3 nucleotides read TGTGCCAGCAGCTTATATAACACCGGGGAGCTGTTTTTT. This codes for CASSLYNTGELFF.

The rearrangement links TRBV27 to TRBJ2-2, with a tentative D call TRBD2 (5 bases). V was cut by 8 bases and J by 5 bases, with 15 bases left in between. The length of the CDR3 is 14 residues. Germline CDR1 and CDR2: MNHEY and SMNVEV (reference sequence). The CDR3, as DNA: TGTGCCAGCCGAAGAGCGGAGAGAACCGGGGAGCTGTTTTTT. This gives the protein CASRRAERTGELFF.

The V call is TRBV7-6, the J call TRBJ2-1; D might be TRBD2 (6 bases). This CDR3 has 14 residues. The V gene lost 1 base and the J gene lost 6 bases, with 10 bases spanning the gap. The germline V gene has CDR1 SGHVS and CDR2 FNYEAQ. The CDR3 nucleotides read TGTGCCAGCAGCTTAGTCGGGGGAAGCAATGAGCAGTTCTTC. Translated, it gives CASSLVGGSNEQFF.

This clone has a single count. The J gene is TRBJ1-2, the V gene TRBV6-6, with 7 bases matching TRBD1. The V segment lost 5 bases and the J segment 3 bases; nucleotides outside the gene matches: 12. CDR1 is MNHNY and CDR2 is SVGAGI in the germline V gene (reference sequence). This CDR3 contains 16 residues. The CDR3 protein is CASSNRGSSSYYGYTF. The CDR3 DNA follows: TGTGCCAGCAGTAACAGGGGAAGCTCCTCTTACTATGGCTACACCTTC.

The CDR3 coding sequence is TGTGCCAGCAGCTTGCCCGGGACAGGGGGCGTAGGTACTGAAGCTTTCTTT. This gives the protein CASSLPGTGGVGTEAFF. The V gene is TRBV5-4, the J gene TRBJ1-1; 12 bases align to TRBD1. Unmatched junction bases numbered 9, after V lost 1 base and J lost 5 bases. There are 17 residues in the CDR3. Germline V lookup: CDR1 SGHNT, CDR2 YYREEE (reference sequence).

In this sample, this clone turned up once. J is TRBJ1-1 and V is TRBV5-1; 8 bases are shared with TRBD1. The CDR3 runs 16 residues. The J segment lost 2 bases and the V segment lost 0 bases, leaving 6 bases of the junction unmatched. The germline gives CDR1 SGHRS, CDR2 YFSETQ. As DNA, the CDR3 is TGCGCCAGCAGCTTGGGGTCAGGGGGCTTTAACACTGAAGCTTTCTTT. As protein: CASSLGSGGFNTEAFF. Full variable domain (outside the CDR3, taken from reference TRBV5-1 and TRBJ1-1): KAGVTQTPRYLIKTRGQQVTLSCSPISGHRSVSWYQQTPGQGLQFLFEYFSETQRNKGNFPGRFSGRQFSNSRSEMNVSTLELGDSALYLCASSLGSGGFNTEAFFGQGTRLTVV.

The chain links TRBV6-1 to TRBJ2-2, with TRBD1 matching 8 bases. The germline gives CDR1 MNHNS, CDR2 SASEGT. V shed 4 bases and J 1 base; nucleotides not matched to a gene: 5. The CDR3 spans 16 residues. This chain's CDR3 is CASSGRDRRNTGELFF. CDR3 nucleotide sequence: TGTGCCAGCAGTGGCCGGGACAGGCGGAACACCGGGGAGCTGTTTTTT.

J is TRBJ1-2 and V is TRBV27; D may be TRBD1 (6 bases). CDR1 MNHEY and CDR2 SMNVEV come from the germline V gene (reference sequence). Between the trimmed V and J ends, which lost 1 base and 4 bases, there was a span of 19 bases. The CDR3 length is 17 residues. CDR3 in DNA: TGTGCCAGCAGTTTATGGGGAACAGGGCTGGCTATCTATGGCTACACCTTC. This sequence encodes CASSLWGTGLAIYGYTF.

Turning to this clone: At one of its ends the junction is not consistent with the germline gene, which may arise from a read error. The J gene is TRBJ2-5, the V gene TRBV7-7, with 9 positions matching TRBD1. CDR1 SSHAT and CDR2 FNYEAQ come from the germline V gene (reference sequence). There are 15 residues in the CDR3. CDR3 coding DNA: TGTGCTAGCAGCGAGTCACAGGGGGCCCACGAGACCCAGTACTTC. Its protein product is CASSESQGAHETQYF. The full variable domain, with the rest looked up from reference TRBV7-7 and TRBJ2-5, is GAGVSQSPRYKVTKRGQDVTLRCDPISSHATLYWYQQALGQGPEFLTYFNYEAQPDKSGLPSDRFSAERPEGSISTLTIQRTEQRDSAMYRCASSESQGAHETQYFGPGTRLLVL.

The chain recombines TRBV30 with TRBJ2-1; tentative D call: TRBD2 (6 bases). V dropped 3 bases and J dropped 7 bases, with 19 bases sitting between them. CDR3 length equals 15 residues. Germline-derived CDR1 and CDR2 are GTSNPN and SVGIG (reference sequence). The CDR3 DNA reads TGTGCCTGGAGGCCGGGACTTCCTACGGGGAATGAGCAGTTCTTC. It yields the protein CAWRPGLPTGNEQFF.

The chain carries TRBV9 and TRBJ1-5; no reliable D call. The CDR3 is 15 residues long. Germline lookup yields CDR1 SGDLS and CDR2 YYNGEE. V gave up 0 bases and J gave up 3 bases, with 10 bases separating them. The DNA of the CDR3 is TGTGCCAGCAGCGTAGGTTCACAGATCAATCAGCCCCAGCATTTT. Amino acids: CASSVGSQINQPQHF.

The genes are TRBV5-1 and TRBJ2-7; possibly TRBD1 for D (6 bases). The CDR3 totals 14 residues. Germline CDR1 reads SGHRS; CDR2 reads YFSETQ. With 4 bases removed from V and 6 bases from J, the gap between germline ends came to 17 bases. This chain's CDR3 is CASSLGAPTGEQYF. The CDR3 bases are TGCGCCAGCAGCCTGGGGGCTCCTACAGGCGAGCAGTACTTC.

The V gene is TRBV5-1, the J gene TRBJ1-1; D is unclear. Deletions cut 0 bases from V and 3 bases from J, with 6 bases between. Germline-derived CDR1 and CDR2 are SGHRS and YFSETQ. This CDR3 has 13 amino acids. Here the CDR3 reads CASSLARYTEAFF. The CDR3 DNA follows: TGCGCCAGCAGCTTGGCCAGGTACACTGAAGCTTTCTTT.

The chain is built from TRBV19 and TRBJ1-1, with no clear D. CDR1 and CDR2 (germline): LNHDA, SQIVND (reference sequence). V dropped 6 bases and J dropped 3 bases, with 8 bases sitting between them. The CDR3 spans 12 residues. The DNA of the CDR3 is TGTGCCAGTAGCGATAGATACACTGAAGCTTTCTTT. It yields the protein CASSDRYTEAFF. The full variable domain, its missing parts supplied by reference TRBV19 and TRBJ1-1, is DGGITQSPKYLFRKEGQNVTLSCEQNLNHDAMYWYRQDPGQGLRLIYYSQIVNDFQKGDIAEGYSVSREKKESFPLTVTSAQKNPTAFYLCASSDRYTEAFFGQGTRLTVV.

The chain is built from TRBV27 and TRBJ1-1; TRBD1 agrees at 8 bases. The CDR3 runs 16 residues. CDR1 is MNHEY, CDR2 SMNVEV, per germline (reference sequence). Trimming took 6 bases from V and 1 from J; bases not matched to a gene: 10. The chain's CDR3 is CASSSDRGRGNTEAFF. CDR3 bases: TGTGCCAGCAGCAGCGACAGGGGACGGGGGAACACTGAAGCTTTCTTT.

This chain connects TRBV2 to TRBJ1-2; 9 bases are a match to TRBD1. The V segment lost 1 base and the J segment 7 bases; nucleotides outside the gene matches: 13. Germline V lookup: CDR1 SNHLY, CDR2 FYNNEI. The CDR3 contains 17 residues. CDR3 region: CASSEGPQGAPWGGYTF. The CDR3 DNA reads TGTGCCAGCAGTGAAGGCCCACAGGGGGCGCCCTGGGGTGGCTACACCTTC. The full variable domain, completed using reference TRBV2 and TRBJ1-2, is EPEVTQTPSHQVTQMGQEVILRCVPISNHLYFYWYRQILGQKVEFLVSFYNNEISEKSEIFDDQFSVERPDGSNFTLKIRSTKLEDSAMYFCASSEGPQGAPWGGYTFGSGTRLTVV.

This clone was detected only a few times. CDR3 residues: CATSRDRVISSGYTF. The CDR3 coding sequence is TGTGCCACCAGCAGAGATCGCGTCATATCCTCTGGCTACACCTTC. The chain uses TRBV15 and TRBJ1-2; D is undetermined. V was clipped by 0 bases and J by 7 bases, with 15 bases between them. The CDR3 is made up of 15 amino acids. Germline V gene lookup returns CDR1 LNHNV and CDR2 YYDKDF (reference sequence).

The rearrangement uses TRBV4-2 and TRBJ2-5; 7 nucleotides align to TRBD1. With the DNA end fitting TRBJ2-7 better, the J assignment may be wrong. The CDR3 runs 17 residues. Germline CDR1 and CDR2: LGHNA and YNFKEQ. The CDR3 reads CASSQDLTRTGPYEQYF. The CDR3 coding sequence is TGTGCCAGCAGCCAAGATTTAACTAGGACAGGCCCCTACGAGCAGTACTTC.